The 25 T cell receptor beta chains in this list originate from one sample, sequenced in a study of early T cells in non-severe SARS-CoV-2 infection. TCRdb ran MiXCR on the 5' RACE reads and lists one entry per CDR3 protein. The sample lists 60,000 to 75,000 distinct CDR3 sequences, roughly 12% occurring once. This specimen consisted of whole blood, obtained at baseline. The receptor set was obtained from an adult who was a healthcare worker with PCR-confirmed SARS-CoV-2 infection or an uninfected control (not recorded which).

The chain carries TRBV9 and TRBJ2-7, with TRBD1 matching 9 bases. The CDR3 length is 16 residues. Germline V CDR1 and CDR2: SGDLS, YYNGEE. J gave up 3 bases and V 1 base, and 8 bases lay outside the gene matches. The CDR3 region has the DNA TGTGCCAGCAGCGTATACGGGACAGGGAATCTCTACGAGCAGTACTTC. This translates into CASSVYGTGNLYEQYF.

This clonotype was counted many times. The gene calls are TRBV7-8 and TRBJ2-3; 11 nucleotides align to TRBD2. CDR3 length equals 17 residues. Germline lookup yields CDR1 SGHVS and CDR2 FQNEAQ. J was trimmed by 6 bases and V by 1 base; bases with no gene match: 9. CDR3 loop: CASSLGTSGSSRDTQYF. The CDR3 nucleotides are TGTGCCAGCAGCTTAGGGACTAGCGGGTCCTCCCGGGATACGCAGTATTTT.

This clonotype was observed a few times. The rearrangement uses TRBV4-3 and TRBJ1-5; D is undetermined. Trimming shortened V by 0 bases and J by 2 bases, and 8 bases separated the two germline ends. Per the germline V gene, CDR1 is LGHNA and CDR2 is YSLEER. The CDR3 loop spans 15 amino acids. For the CDR3, the DNA is TGCGCCAGCAGCCAAGATATAAAGGGCAATCAGCCCCAGCATTTT. Its protein is CASSQDIKGNQPQHF.

This clonotype was found many times. V gene TRBV2 combines with J gene TRBJ1-4; D might be TRBD1 (5 bases). The germline CDR1 and CDR2 sequences are SNHLY and FYNNEI. This CDR3 spans 15 amino acids. V dropped 7 bases and J dropped 0 bases, with 12 bases sitting between them. CDR3 sequence reads: CASNADSSTNEKLFF. The CDR3 DNA follows: TGTGCCAGCAACGCCGACAGTTCAACTAATGAAAAACTGTTTTTT.

This chain connects TRBV12-3 or TRBV12-4 to TRBJ2-7, with D possibly called TRBD1 or TRBD2 (5 bases each). This CDR3 spans 12 amino acids. V gave up 9 bases and J gave up 6 bases, with 15 bases separating them. The CDR3: CASRRGAIEQYF. CDR3 in DNA: TGTGCCAGTCGACGAGGGGCCATCGAGCAGTACTTC.

In this sample, this clonotype turned up a few times. The rearrangement links TRBV5-1 to TRBJ1-1; 7 nucleotides agree with TRBD1. Germline trimming cut 4 bases from V and 0 bases from J; bases unmatched to any gene: 12. The CDR3 loop spans 17 amino acids. Looked up from germline, CDR1 is SGHRS and CDR2 is YFSETQ. The CDR3, as DNA: TGCGCCAGCAGCACCGGGACAGTAGGCCTCATGAACACTGAAGCTTTCTTT. Translating it yields CASSTGTVGLMNTEAFF.

In this sample, this clonotype turned up a few times. The V call is TRBV4-2, the J call TRBJ1-4; D gene ambiguous. CDR3 length: 17 residues. Germline loops: CDR1 LGHNA, CDR2 YNFKEQ. Trimming removed 4 bases at V and 5 bases at J, with 20 bases between. The CDR3 loop is CASSPSGSVTGNEKLFF. DNA of the CDR3: TGTGCCAGCAGCCCTAGTGGCTCAGTCACCGGGAATGAAAAACTGTTTTTT.

The chain is built from TRBV20-1 and TRBJ2-1; 7 nucleotides agree with TRBD2. The CDR3 contains 17 residues. The ends lost 1 base at V and 1 base at J; junction bases unmatched: 10. Germline V lookup: CDR1 DFQATT, CDR2 SNEGSKA (reference sequence). As DNA, the CDR3 is TGCAGTGCTAGAGGATCCCCCCGCGGGGGTTCCTACAATGAGCAGTTCTTC. It specifies CSARGSPRGGSYNEQFF.

This clonotype was seen a handful of times. The chain recombines TRBV7-6 with TRBJ1-2, with 10 bases aligning to TRBD1. Germline-derived CDR1 and CDR2 are SGHVS and FNYEAQ. The CDR3 contains 14 residues. V was pared by 5 bases and J by 4 bases, with 4 bases of the junction left unmatched. The CDR3: CASSATGGGYGYTF. CDR3 DNA: TGTGCCAGCAGCGCGACAGGGGGCGGCTATGGCTACACCTTC.

V and J are TRBV5-1 and TRBJ2-1, with 10 bases lining up with TRBD2. The V and J ends lost 1 base and 1 base, in that order; junction bases with no gene match: 8. The CDR3 contains 18 residues. Looked up from germline, CDR1 is SGHRS and CDR2 is YFSETQ. DNA of the CDR3: TGCGCCAGCAGCTTGTGGCTAGCGGGGGCAGTATCCTACAATGAGCAGTTCTTC. This gives the protein CASSLWLAGAVSYNEQFF. Full variable domain (remainder filled in from reference TRBV5-1 and TRBJ2-1): KAGVTQTPRYLIKTRGQQVTLSCSPISGHRSVSWYQQTPGQGLQFLFEYFSETQRNKGNFPGRFSGRQFSNSRSEMNVSTLELGDSALYLCASSLWLAGAVSYNEQFFGPGTRLTVL.

This clonotype was seen at least ten times. The chain recombines TRBV2 with TRBJ1-2; 8 nucleotides match TRBD1. The V gene end was trimmed by 3 bases and the J gene end by 7 bases; junction bases not matched to a gene: 13. In germline, CDR1 is SNHLY, CDR2 FYNNEI. The length of the CDR3 is 16 residues. CDR3 in DNA: TGTGCCAGCAGTGAGCCAGGGGGCGCGAGTACGCGTGGCTACACCTTC. Protein sequence: CASSEPGGASTRGYTF.

Ten or more counts support this clonotype. The rearrangement uses TRBV10-3 and TRBJ2-7; no reliable D call. V lost 0 bases, J lost 5 bases, and 8 bases lay in between. This CDR3 is built from 13 residues. Germline CDR1 and CDR2: ENHRY and SYGVKD. CDR3 DNA: TGTGCCATCAGTGAGTCTAGGTGGGACGAGCAGTACTTC. Protein sequence: CAISESRWDEQYF.

Many counts were recorded for this clonotype. This rearrangement joins TRBV18 to TRBJ1-1; tentatively, D is TRBD1 (6 bases). The CDR3 is made up of 16 amino acids. The ends were cut back, 3 bases at V and 1 base at J, with 15 bases in the middle. CDR1 is KGHSH and CDR2 is LQKENI in the germline V gene. The CDR3 DNA sequence: TGTGCCAGCTCACCTCAAGGACAGTTTGGGAACACTGAAGCTTTCTTT. It translates to CASSPQGQFGNTEAFF.

This clonotype was counted between two and nine times. This chain uses TRBV18 with TRBJ2-5; the match to TRBD2 covers 11 bases. V gave up 6 bases and J gave up 1 base; unmatched junction bases: 4. CDR3 length: 15 amino acids. The germline CDR1 and CDR2 sequences are KGHSH and LQKENI. CDR3 sequence: CASSGTSGVQETQYF. The CDR3 coding sequence is TGTGCCAGCTCGGGGACTAGCGGAGTCCAAGAGACCCAGTACTTC.

This chain links TRBV7-2 with TRBJ2-5, with 7 bases that match TRBD1. The CDR3 covers 14 residues. CDR1 is SGHTA and CDR2 is FQGNSA in the germline V gene. V trimming: 3 bases; J trimming: 5 bases; junction bases outside the gene matches: 6. The CDR3 reads CASSFTRGHETQYF. DNA for the CDR3: TGTGCCAGCAGCTTTACAAGGGGGCATGAGACCCAGTACTTC. The variable domain in full, with the rest retrieved from reference TRBV7-2 and TRBJ2-5, is GAGVSQSPSNKVTEKGKDVELRCDPISGHTALYWYRQSLGQGLEFLIYFQGNSAPDKSGLPSDRFSAERTGGSVSTLTIQRTQQEDSAVYLCASSFTRGHETQYFGPGTRLLVL.

The J gene is TRBJ2-3, the V gene TRBV12-5; D is ambiguous. V was cut by 0 bases and J by 2 bases, with 12 bases left in between. The CDR3 consists of 16 residues. The germline V gene has CDR1 LGHNT and CDR2 FRNRAP. The CDR3 region has the DNA TGTGCTAGTGGTTTGGTACACAACCTCCCCACAGATACGCAGTATTTT. It specifies CASGLVHNLPTDTQYF.

This clonotype was detected a few times. The chain links TRBV27 to TRBJ1-3; D is undetermined. Germline assignment: CDR1 MNHEY and CDR2 SMNVEV (reference sequence). V was pared by 5 bases and J by 0 bases, with 17 bases between. The CDR3 contains 17 residues. DNA for the CDR3: TGTGCCAGCAGTCCTCGGGCAGCCCGGACCTCTGGAAACACCATATATTTT. Translating it yields CASSPRAARTSGNTIYF.

The chain has TRBV6-5 and TRBJ1-1; unclear D gene. The CDR3 is 12 amino acids. V gave up 4 bases and J gave up 7 bases, with 10 bases separating them. Germline CDR1 reads MNHEY; CDR2 reads SVGAGI. CDR3 nucleotides: TGTGCCAGCAGTTCCCCTAACGGTGAAGCTTTCTTT. As protein: CASSSPNGEAFF.

This clonotype was detected only a few times. The rearrangement joins TRBV7-2 to TRBJ2-7; 9 bases are shared with TRBD1. Per germline, CDR1 SGHTA and CDR2 FQGNSA. The CDR3 is 19 residues long. The junction had 22 bases not matched to a gene; V was cut back by 4 bases and J by 6 bases. Here the CDR3 reads CASSSLRDRALFLDGEQYF. In DNA, the CDR3 is TGTGCCAGCAGCTCTCTCCGGGACAGGGCTTTATTCCTGGACGGCGAGCAGTACTTC. Drawing the rest from reference TRBV7-2 and TRBJ2-7, the complete variable domain is GAGVSQSPSNKVTEKGKDVELRCDPISGHTALYWYRQSLGQGLEFLIYFQGNSAPDKSGLPSDRFSAERTGGSVSTLTIQRTQQEDSAVYLCASSSLRDRALFLDGEQYFGPGTRLTVT.

This clonotype has more than one count but fewer than ten. The chain is built from TRBV12-3 or TRBV12-4 and TRBJ1-2; 9 nucleotides align to TRBD1. The CDR3 has 15 amino acids. V lost 3 bases, J lost 4 bases, and 6 bases stayed unmatched. Here the CDR3 DNA reads TGTGCCAGCAGTTTCCGGGACAGGGCAAGCTATGGCTACACCTTC. The encoded protein is CASSFRDRASYGYTF.

The sample holds many counts of this clonotype. The CDR3 is CASSLRTSGANVLTF. CDR3 nucleotide sequence: TGTGCCAGCAGTCTTCGGACGTCAGGGGCCAACGTCCTGACTTTC. The chain combines TRBV2 with TRBJ2-6; D unresolved. CDR3 size: 15 residues. V dropped 5 bases and J dropped 4 bases, with 12 bases sitting between them. Germline CDR1 and CDR2: SNHLY and FYNNEI. The full variable domain, rest sourced from reference TRBV2 and TRBJ2-6, is EPEVTQTPSHQVTQMGQEVILRCVPISNHLYFYWYRQILGQKVEFLVSFYNNEISEKSEIFDDQFSVERPDGSNFTLKIRSTKLEDSAMYFCASSLRTSGANVLTFGAGSRLTVL.

The CDR3 is CASRQGAYGYTF. CDR3 nucleotide sequence: TGTGCCAGCAGACAAGGGGCCTATGGCTACACCTTC. The V gene is TRBV27, the J gene TRBJ1-2; D is possibly TRBD1 (5 bases). The CDR3 is 12 residues long. The germline V and J ends were trimmed by 6 bases and 4 bases, with 9 bases remaining between them. Per the germline V gene, CDR1 is MNHEY and CDR2 is SMNVEV (reference sequence).

J is TRBJ1-6 and V is TRBV6-6, with 8 nucleotides matching TRBD1. CDR3 length: 15 residues. With V trimmed by 6 bases and J by 6 bases, 7 bases remained unmatched. The germline CDR1 and CDR2 sequences are MNHNY and SVGAGI (reference sequence). CDR3 coding DNA: TGTGCCAGCAGAGAGCAGGGGGCTACTAATTCACCCCTCCACTTT. This gives the protein CASREQGATNSPLHF.

V is TRBV20-1 and J is TRBJ2-3, with D perhaps TRBD1 (5 bases). The CDR3 totals 13 residues. Per germline, CDR1 DFQATT and CDR2 SNEGSKA (reference sequence). CDR3 region: CSQGAIGTDTQYF. CDR3 in DNA: TGCAGCCAAGGGGCTATCGGCACAGATACGCAGTATTTT.

On this clonotype: This clone may be a read error of a much larger clone one base away. The chain couples TRBV2 to TRBJ2-7; 10 bases agree with TRBD1. The germline V gene encodes CDR1 SNHLY and CDR2 FYNNEI. The CDR3 loop spans 13 amino acids. The CDR3 region is CAGSSDRGDEQYF. CDR3 sequence (DNA): TGTGCCGGCAGTTCGGACAGGGGGGACGAGCAGTACTTC.